Below, 27 T cell receptor beta chains from the same sample are listed, as sequenced in a study of patients and donors after allogeneic stem cell transplantation. TCRdb reprocessed the RT-PCR reads via MiXCR and lists one record per CDR3 protein. The table has about a million distinct CDR3 sequences, roughly 18% seen once. The specimen sequenced was blood, either unsorted or a sorted T cell fraction (not recorded which). These receptor sequences come from a human donor who was either an allogeneic HSCT recipient or a stem cell or donor lymphocyte infusion donor (not recorded which). It is not recorded whose cells these are; they may come from a transplant donor.

The table lists this clonotype with a few counts. The V gene is TRBV5-5, the J gene TRBJ2-5; TRBD2 matches 11 bases. CDR3 size: 15 residues. V gave up 4 bases and J gave up 5 bases; unmatched junction bases: 7. The germline gives CDR1 SGHKS, CDR2 YYEKEE (reference sequence). The CDR3 is CASSARLAGMETQYF. The DNA for the CDR3 is TGTGCCAGCAGCGCTCGACTAGCGGGAATGGAGACCCAGTACTTC.

The rearrangement links TRBV11-2 to TRBJ2-5; D not certain. This CDR3 comprises 14 residues. CDR1 and CDR2 from the germline V gene are SGHAT and FQNNGV. The V and J ends lost 0 bases and 2 bases respectively, with 7 bases between them. CDR3 DNA: TGTGCCAGCAGCTTAGAAGTCGTTCAAGAGACCCAGTACTTC. Its translation: CASSLEVVQETQYF.

The chain is built from TRBV29-1 and TRBJ2-5; D unclear. CDR3 size: 11 residues. V lost 3 bases to trimming and J lost 4 bases, with 6 bases between them. Germline V gives CDR1 SQVTM, CDR2 ANQGSEA. The CDR3, as DNA: TGCAGCGTTGATTTAAGAGAGACCCAGTACTTC. It encodes CSVDLRETQYF.

This sequence joins TRBV6-5 and TRBJ2-5, with D uncertain. CDR3 length equals 17 residues. The germline V and J ends were trimmed by 0 bases and 5 bases, with 19 bases remaining between them. Per germline, CDR1 MNHEY and CDR2 SVGAGI. Here the CDR3 reads CASSYSWAPELGETQYF. Here the CDR3 DNA reads TGTGCCAGCAGTTACTCGTGGGCCCCCGAGCTTGGGGAGACCCAGTACTTC.

This clonotype has a handful of counts. One end of the junction fails to match germline, which may point to a read error. The chain has TRBV5-1 and TRBJ1-1; TRBD1 might be the D (5 bases). Germline V gene lookup returns CDR1 SGHRS and CDR2 YFSETQ. This CDR3 spans 13 amino acids. Here the CDR3 DNA reads TGCGCCAGCAGAGTCCCGGGGGTCACTGAAGCTCTCTTT. It encodes CASRVPGVTEALF.

This clonotype was seen only a few times. The V call is TRBV27, the J call TRBJ2-1, with D perhaps TRBD1 or TRBD2 (6 bases each). The length of the CDR3 is 17 residues. Germline V lookup: CDR1 MNHEY, CDR2 SMNVEV (reference sequence). V was cut by 2 bases and J by 4 bases, with 18 bases left in between. The CDR3 loop is CASSLKGGEGRYNEQFF. CDR3 nucleotide sequence: TGTGCCAGCAGTTTAAAGGGGGGAGAGGGAAGATACAATGAGCAGTTCTTC.

This clonotype occurred a few times. The gene calls are TRBV3-1 and TRBJ2-7; D gene uncertain. Germline V lookup: CDR1 LGHDT, CDR2 YNNKEL (reference sequence). There are 14 residues in the CDR3. With 0 bases removed from V and 1 base from J, the gap between germline ends came to 7 bases. The CDR3 nucleotides are TGTGCCAGCAGCCAAGAGAGAGCGTCCTACGAGCAGTACTTC. Amino acid sequence: CASSQERASYEQYF.

This clonotype was counted at least ten times. The V call is TRBV29-1, the J call TRBJ2-5; no clear D. The V and J ends lost 0 bases and 2 bases respectively, with 10 bases between them. The CDR3 loop spans 14 amino acids. CDR1 is SQVTM, CDR2 ANQGSEA, per germline. The CDR3 spells CSVEDTMGQETQYF. The DNA for the CDR3 is TGCAGCGTTGAAGATACGATGGGGCAAGAGACCCAGTACTTC.

This clonotype appeared a few times. The chain combines TRBV12-3 or TRBV12-4 with TRBJ2-7; 10 nucleotides match TRBD1. The CDR3 totals 16 residues. V gave up 5 bases and J gave up 6 bases; unmatched junction bases: 13. The CDR3 here is CASSPLGDRGFAEQYF. As DNA, the CDR3 is TGTGCCAGCAGTCCTCTTGGGGACAGGGGTTTCGCCGAGCAGTACTTC.

The V and J genes are TRBV4-2 and TRBJ1-5; TRBD1 matches 11 bases. CDR1 and CDR2 from the germline V gene are LGHNA and YNFKEQ. CDR3 length: 16 amino acids. J gave up 3 bases and V 1 base, and 2 bases lay outside the gene matches. The CDR3 DNA follows: TGTGCCAGCAGCCAAGGGGGACAGGGGGACAATCAGCCCCAGCATTTT. Its protein product is CASSQGGQGDNQPQHF.

This clonotype has a handful of counts. The chain recombines TRBV20-1 with TRBJ2-3; 15 bases map to TRBD2. Unmatched junction bases numbered 7, after V lost 8 bases and J lost 1 base. This CDR3 spans 16 amino acids. Per the germline V gene, CDR1 is DFQATT and CDR2 is SNEGSKA (reference sequence). The CDR3 DNA reads as TGCAGTCCAGGACTAGCGGGGGGGCCTGGCACAGATACGCAGTATTTT. Encoded protein: CSPGLAGGPGTDTQYF.

V gene TRBV5-6 combines with J gene TRBJ2-5; 9 bases align to TRBD1. The V gene's germline CDR1 is SGHDT and CDR2 YYEEEE. The CDR3 length is 15 residues. V dropped 4 bases and J dropped 5; count of bases not matched to a gene: 9. The CDR3 here is CASSGGTGTLETQYF. In DNA form, the CDR3 reads TGTGCCAGCAGCGGAGGGACAGGGACTTTGGAGACCCAGTACTTC.

This clonotype was seen only a few times. This chain links TRBV7-9 with TRBJ1-2, with D unclear. Germline V gene data show CDR1 as SEHNR and CDR2 as FQNEAQ (reference sequence). The CDR3 contains 14 residues. The germline V and J ends were trimmed by 1 base and 4 bases, with 10 bases remaining between them. CDR3 in amino acids: CASSLVKTSYGYTF. The CDR3 DNA sequence: TGTGCCAGCAGCTTAGTTAAGACATCCTATGGCTACACCTTC.

This clonotype was seen a handful of times. The chain combines TRBV29-1 with TRBJ1-4; weak D call: TRBD1 (5 bases). This CDR3 region has 14 residues. Germline V gene sequence: CDR1 SQVTM, CDR2 ANQGSEA. Deletions cut 6 bases from V and 8 bases from J, with 19 bases between. The CDR3 DNA reads TGCAGCGTACTACGGGACTCCCGAGAGGAAAAACTGTTTTTT. Its translation: CSVLRDSREEKLFF.

The chain couples TRBV11-2 to TRBJ2-3; 8 bases map to TRBD1. Germline V gene sequence: CDR1 SGHAT, CDR2 FQNNGV. Trimming cost V 5 bases and J 6 bases; bases outside gene matches: 7. The CDR3 runs to 14 residues. This chain's CDR3 is CASSTDRGSDTQYF. CDR3 DNA sequence: TGTGCCAGCAGCACCGACAGGGGATCCGATACGCAGTATTTT.

The rearrangement joins TRBV28 to TRBJ1-4, with D maybe TRBD1 (6 bases). Germline loops: CDR1 MDHEN, CDR2 SYDVKM. The CDR3 runs to 15 residues. The V end was cut by 2 bases, the J end by 8 bases, with 15 bases between. The CDR3 sequence is CASSLRIGQWEKLFF. For the CDR3, the DNA is TGTGCCAGCAGTTTAAGGATCGGACAGTGGGAAAAACTGTTTTTT.

This rearrangement joins TRBV7-9 to TRBJ2-1, with D possibly TRBD2 on 7 matching bases. The CDR3 is 15 amino acids. V was pared by 4 bases and J by 6 bases, with 16 bases between. Germline V gives CDR1 SEHNR, CDR2 FQNEAQ (reference sequence). The CDR3 sequence: CASSSRGRSSNEQFF. CDR3 in DNA: TGTGCCAGCAGCTCGCGGGGGCGGTCGTCCAATGAGCAGTTCTTC.

This clonotype occurred many times. The chain employs TRBV5-1 and TRBJ1-1; weak D call: TRBD1 (6 bases). CDR1 and CDR2 from the germline V gene are SGHRS and YFSETQ. The CDR3 contains 14 residues. Trimming removed 2 bases at V and 4 bases at J, with 12 bases between. The CDR3 loop reads CASSLRQEGTEAFF. The DNA of the CDR3 is TGCGCCAGCAGCTTACGACAGGAGGGCACTGAAGCTTTCTTT.

This clonotype was found many times. V usage is TRBV5-1 and J usage is TRBJ2-1; TRBD2 matches at 10 bases. The CDR3 sequence is 15 residues long. The junction had 7 bases not matched to a gene; V was cut back by 4 bases and J by 6 bases. Germline V CDR1 and CDR2: SGHRS, YFSETQ. As DNA, the CDR3 is TGCGCCAGCAGCGCAACTAGCGGGATAGGCAATGAGCAGTTCTTC. This sequence encodes CASSATSGIGNEQFF. The variable domain in full, with the rest retrieved from reference TRBV5-1 and TRBJ2-1, is KAGVTQTPRYLIKTRGQQVTLSCSPISGHRSVSWYQQTPGQGLQFLFEYFSETQRNKGNFPGRFSGRQFSNSRSEMNVSTLELGDSALYLCASSATSGIGNEQFFGPGTRLTVL.

The genes are TRBV7-8 and TRBJ2-3; TRBD2 might be the D (5 bases). The CDR3 is 17 residues long. Germline CDR1 reads SGHVS; CDR2 reads FQNEAQ. V lost 2 bases to trimming and J lost 0 bases, with 15 bases between them. The CDR3 DNA is TGTGCCAGCAGCTTACTGCTAGCTGACGATAGCACAGATACGCAGTATTTT. Residues: CASSLLLADDSTDTQYF.

This chain joins TRBV5-1 and TRBJ1-1; D perhaps matches TRBD1 (5 bases). Trimming pared 0 bases from V and 8 bases from J, leaving 14 bases between. Germline CDR1 is SGHRS and CDR2 is YFSETQ. The CDR3 contains 14 residues. The CDR3 region is CASSLGEGRLEAFF. The DNA of the CDR3 is TGCGCCAGCAGCTTGGGGGAGGGGAGGCTAGAAGCTTTCTTT.

The rearrangement joins TRBV14 to TRBJ2-1, with 8 bases matching TRBD2. Unmatched junction bases numbered 4, after V lost 3 bases and J lost 0 bases. Germline V gives CDR1 SGHDN, CDR2 FVKESK. This CDR3 is built from 16 residues. CDR3 in DNA: TGTGCCAGCAGCCATTGGCGGGAGGTCTCCTACAATGAGCAGTTCTTC. This gives the protein CASSHWREVSYNEQFF.

The rearrangement joins TRBV7-2 to TRBJ1-5; D uncertain. The CDR3 is 14 residues long. Trimming stripped 5 bases from V and 3 bases from J, with 11 bases between. Germline CDR1 is SGHTA and CDR2 is FQGNSA. The CDR3 sequence is CASSAHDNNQPQHF. For the CDR3, the DNA is TGTGCCAGCAGCGCTCACGACAACAATCAGCCCCAGCATTTT. The full variable domain, rest sourced from reference TRBV7-2 and TRBJ1-5, is GAGVSQSPSNKVTEKGKDVELRCDPISGHTALYWYRQSLGQGLEFLIYFQGNSAPDKSGLPSDRFSAERTGGSVSTLTIQRTQQEDSAVYLCASSAHDNNQPQHFGDGTRLSIL.

The CDR3 region is CASSSVGVQGHEQYF. The CDR3 region has the DNA TGTGCCAGCAGTTCCGTAGGGGTACAGGGCCACGAGCAGTACTTC. This rearrangement joins TRBV27 to TRBJ2-7, with D possibly TRBD1 on 6 matching bases. The germline CDR1 and CDR2 sequences are MNHEY and SMNVEV (reference sequence). This CDR3 comprises 15 residues. V was clipped by 4 bases and J by 5 bases, with 18 bases between them.

This clonotype was seen repeatedly, ten times or more. This chain uses TRBV12-3 or TRBV12-4 with TRBJ2-1; TRBD2 matches 9 bases. Losses at the gene ends were 2 bases for V and 7 bases for J; bases not matched to a gene: 9. There are 16 residues in the CDR3. The CDR3 sequence: CASSLTQLAGRNEQFF. The CDR3 nucleotides are TGTGCCAGCAGTTTAACCCAGCTAGCGGGACGGAATGAGCAGTTCTTC.

The chain combines TRBV19 with TRBJ2-4; a possible D gene is TRBD1 (5 bases). The CDR3 sequence is 15 residues long. V dropped 3 bases and J dropped 2 bases, with 11 bases sitting between them. The V gene's germline CDR1 is LNHDA and CDR2 SQIVND (reference sequence). The CDR3 sequence is CASSMGQHSKNIQYF. DNA of the CDR3: TGTGCCAGTAGTATGGGGCAGCACTCCAAAAACATTCAGTACTTC.

This chain links TRBV24-1 with TRBJ2-1, with 7 bases aligning to TRBD2. The CDR3 runs 18 residues. Germline V CDR1 and CDR2: KGHDR, SFDVKD. The ends lost 3 bases at V and 10 bases at J; junction bases unmatched: 20. The CDR3 is CATSDTSSGSLLGWEQFF. Here the CDR3 DNA reads TGTGCCACCAGTGATACGAGTAGCGGGTCCCTCCTTGGGTGGGAGCAGTTCTTC.